This TCR beta chain was captured in a study of cytomegalovirus exposure and HLA in healthy donors. Primers for the PCR totalled 60 Vbeta and 13 Jbeta. TCRdb's table, derived via immunoSEQ multiplex PCR, lists solely in-frame clones and lacks some. The table for this sample gives roughly 39,000 clones. The sequencing input was PBMCs. This sequence originates from a man aged 25-40 years in good health and CMV-seronegative.

The CDR3 region has the DNA TGTGCCAGCAGCCCATTCATGGGAGCGGGGTCATACGAGCAGTACTTC. Protein sequence: CASSPFMGAGSYEQYF. The chain is built from TRBV11-2 and TRBJ2-7; 7 bases are a match to TRBD2. The CDR3 loop spans 16 amino acids. J lost 4 bases, V lost 5 bases, and 14 bases had no gene match. CDR1 is SGHAT, CDR2 FQNNGV, per germline. Complete variable domain (other parts from reference TRBV11-2 and TRBJ2-7): EAGVAQSPRYKIIEKRQSVAFWCNPISGHATLYWYQQILGQGPKLLIQFQNNGVVDDSQLPKDRFSAERLKGVDSTLKIQPAKLEDSAVYLCASSPFMGAGSYEQYFGPGTRLTVT.